This T cell receptor beta chain appears in the sequencing data of a study of cytomegalovirus exposure and HLA in healthy donors. In the PCR, 60 Vbeta and 13 Jbeta primers were used. Methods used by the authors: An analysis that came later counted roughly 87 million unique TCR beta chains, around 10 million shared. The table came from immunoSEQ multiplex PCR; TCRdb's copy has only in-frame clones and leaves some out. That table supplies the V and J calls and clone size; D and trimming were determined from the DNA. The sample contains roughly 220,000 clones, around four fifths of which appear only once. This clone was seen a few times. Its specificity is not known. General study results and limits: Sequencing had likely introduced a cluster of highly shared sequence variants as an artifact.

Germline V gives CDR1 MNHEY, CDR2 SVGAGI. This CDR3 region has 15 residues. V was clipped by 8 bases and J by 2 bases; unmatched bases: 8. It was healthy bone marrow donors who served as donors. The sequence was obtained from a man aged 50 to 60 in good health and CMV-seronegative. The rearrangement links TRBV6-5 to TRBJ2-1, with TRBD1 matching 8 bases. The sequencing sample was made of PBMCs. CDR3 sequence reads: CASSRGQGAYNEQFF. The CDR3 DNA reads TGTGCCAGCTCAAGAGGACAGGGAGCCTACAATGAGCAGTTCTTC.